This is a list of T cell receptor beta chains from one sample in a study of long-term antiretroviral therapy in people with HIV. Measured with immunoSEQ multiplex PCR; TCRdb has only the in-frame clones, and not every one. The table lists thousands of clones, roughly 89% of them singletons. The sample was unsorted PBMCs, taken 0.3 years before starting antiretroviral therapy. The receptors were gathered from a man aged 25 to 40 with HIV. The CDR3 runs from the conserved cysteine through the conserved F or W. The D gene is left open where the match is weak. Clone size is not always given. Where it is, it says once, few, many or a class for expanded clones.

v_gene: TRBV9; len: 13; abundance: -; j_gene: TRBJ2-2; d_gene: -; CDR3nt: TGTGCCAGCAGCGTAGGGCCAACCGGGGAGCTGTTTTTT; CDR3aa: CASSVGPTGELFF
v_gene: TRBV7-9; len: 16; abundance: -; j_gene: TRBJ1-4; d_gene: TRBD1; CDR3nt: TGTGCCAGCAGCTCCGGGACAGGGAGCGAAAATGAAAAACTGTTTTTT; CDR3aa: CASSSGTGSENEKLFF
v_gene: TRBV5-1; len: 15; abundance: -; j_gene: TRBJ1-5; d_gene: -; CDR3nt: TGCGCCAGCAGCCCGGACAGTGGGCTCAATCAGCCCCAGCATTTT; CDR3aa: CASSPDSGLNQPQHF
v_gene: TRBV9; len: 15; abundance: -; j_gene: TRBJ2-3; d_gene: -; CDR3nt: TGTGCCAGCAGCGCCCAGGTAATTAGCACAGATACGCAGTATTTT; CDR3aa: CASSAQVISTDTQYF
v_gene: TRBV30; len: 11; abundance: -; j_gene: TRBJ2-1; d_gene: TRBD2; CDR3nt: TGTGCCTGGAGTAGCGGGGCCGAGCAGTTCTTC; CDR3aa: CAWSSGAEQFF
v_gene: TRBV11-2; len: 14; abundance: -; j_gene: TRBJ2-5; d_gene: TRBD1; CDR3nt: TGTGCCAGCAGCTCGATACAGGGGCAAGAGACCCAGTACTTC; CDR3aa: CASSSIQGQETQYF
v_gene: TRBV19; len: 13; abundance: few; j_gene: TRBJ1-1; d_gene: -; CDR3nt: TGTGCCAGTACCAAGATTCAGAACACTGAAGCTTTCTTT; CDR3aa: CASTKIQNTEAFF
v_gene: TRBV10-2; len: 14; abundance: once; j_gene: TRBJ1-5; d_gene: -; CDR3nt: TGCGCCAGCGGACAGTCTTATAGCAATCAGCCCCAGCATTTT; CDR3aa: CASGQSYSNQPQHF
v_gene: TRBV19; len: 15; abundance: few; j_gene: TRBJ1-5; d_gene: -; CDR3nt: TGTGCCACTGCAGTTGCGGCTCTAGGCAATCAGCCCCAGCATTTT; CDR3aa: CATAVAALGNQPQHF
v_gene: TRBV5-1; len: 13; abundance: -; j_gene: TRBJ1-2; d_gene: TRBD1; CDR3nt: TGCGCCAGCAGCCCTCGGACAGGGGAAGGCTACACCTTC; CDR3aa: CASSPRTGEGYTF
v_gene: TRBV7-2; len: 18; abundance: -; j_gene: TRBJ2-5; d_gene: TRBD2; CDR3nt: TGTGCCAGCAGCTTAGGGGTGGCGGGGGTATCGGATGGAGAGACCCAGTACTTC; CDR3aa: CASSLGVAGVSDGETQYF
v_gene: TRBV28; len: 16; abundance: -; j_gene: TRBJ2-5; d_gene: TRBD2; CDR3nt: TGTGCCAGCAGCCGCGGGCTAGCGGGGGCCCAAGAGACCCAGTACTTC; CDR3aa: CASSRGLAGAQETQYF
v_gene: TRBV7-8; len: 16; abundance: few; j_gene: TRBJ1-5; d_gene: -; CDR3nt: TGTGCCAGCAGCTTAGGGCAGCAGGGACCCAATCAGCCCCAGCATTTT; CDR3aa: CASSLGQQGPNQPQHF
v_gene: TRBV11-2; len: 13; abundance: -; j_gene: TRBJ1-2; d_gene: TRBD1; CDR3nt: TGTGCCAGCAGCGTTGACAGGGCCTATGGCTACACCTTC; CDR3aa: CASSVDRAYGYTF
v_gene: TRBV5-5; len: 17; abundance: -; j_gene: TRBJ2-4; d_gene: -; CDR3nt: TGTGCCAGCAGCTTCCTGGCCGGAAGCCTTGGCAAAAACATTCAGTACTTC; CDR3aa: CASSFLAGSLGKNIQYF
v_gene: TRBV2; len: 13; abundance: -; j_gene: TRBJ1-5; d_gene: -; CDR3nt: TGTGCCACCGTAGGGGCGCTTGGTCAGCCCCAGCATTTT; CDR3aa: CATVGALGQPQHF
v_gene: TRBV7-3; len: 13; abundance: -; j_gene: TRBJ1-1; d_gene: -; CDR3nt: TGTGCCAGCAGCCTGGACAGACAAACTGAAGCTTTCTTT; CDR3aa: CASSLDRQTEAFF
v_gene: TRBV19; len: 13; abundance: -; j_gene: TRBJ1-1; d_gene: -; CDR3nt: TGTGCCAGTAGCTGGTCCGTTTATACTGAAGCTTTCTTT; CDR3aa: CASSWSVYTEAFF
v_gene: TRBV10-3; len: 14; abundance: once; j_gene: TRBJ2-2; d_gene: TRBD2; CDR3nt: TGTGCCTTGACTAGCGGGGGGGCCGGCGGGGAGCTGTTTTTT; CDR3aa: CALTSGGAGGELFF
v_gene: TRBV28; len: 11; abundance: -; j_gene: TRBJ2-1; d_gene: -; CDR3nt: TGTGCCAGCAGTGGGTACTTGGGGCAGTTCTTC; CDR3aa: CASSGYLGQFF
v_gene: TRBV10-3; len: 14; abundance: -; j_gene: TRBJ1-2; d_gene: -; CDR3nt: TGTGCCATCAGTGAGCAGGGAGCTAACTATGGCTACACCTTC; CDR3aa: CAISEQGANYGYTF
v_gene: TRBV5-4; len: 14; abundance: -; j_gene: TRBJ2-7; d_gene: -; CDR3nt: TGTGCCAGCAGCTTTCGGGGGAATCTATACGAGCAGTACTTC; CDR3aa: CASSFRGNLYEQYF